Listed below are T cell receptor beta chains from one sample, sequenced in a study of cytomegalovirus exposure and HLA in healthy donors. Profiling relied on immunoSEQ multiplex PCR, and the TCRdb table lists in-frame clones only, not all of them. The sample contains about 130,000 clones, about 79% of which appear only once. The sequenced material came from PBMCs. These TCRs come from a man between 45 and 60 years old in good health and CMV-seronegative. The CDR3 runs from the conserved cysteine through the conserved F or W. D genes are given only for firm matches. Clone size is given for some rows only: seen once, a few or many times, or a class if the clone is expanded.

DNA	CDR3	D	size	V	J
TGTGCCAGCAGCTCTCGGCGGGGACGCAATTCTGTCCACTTT	CASSSRRGRNSVHF	-	-	TRBV7-8	TRBJ1-6
TGTGCCAGCAGCGCCCTCGGACAGAATGAAAAACTGTTTTTT	CASSALGQNEKLFF	-	-	TRBV9	TRBJ1-4
TGTGCCAGCAGCTTACTCAATGGAGACAGGGTCCATCCTGAAGCTTTCTTT	CASSLLNGDRVHPEAFF	TRBD1	-	TRBV7-8	TRBJ1-1
TGTGCCAGCAGCTCGGGACAGATGAACACTGAAGCTTTCTTT	CASSSGQMNTEAFF	TRBD1	-	TRBV7-6	TRBJ1-1
TGTGCCAGCAGCGCGAAGACAGGGGCCTTTAACTACGAGCAATACTTC	CASSAKTGAFNYEQYF	TRBD1	once	TRBV5-8	TRBJ2-7
TGTGCCAGCAGCGTTGGGACACCCCATTTGAACACTGAAGCTTTCTTT	CASSVGTPHLNTEAFF	-	-	TRBV9	TRBJ1-1
TGTGCTAGTGCCGTTTCTCGGGGCACTGAAGCTTTCTTT	CASAVSRGTEAFF	-	-	TRBV12-5	TRBJ1-1
TGCGCCAGCAGCTTGGAGGGGCAGCCCCAGCATTTT	CASSLEGQPQHF	-	-	TRBV5-1	TRBJ1-5
TGTGCCAGAAGCTTATGGGCAGGGTTTGACCCCCAGAACACCATATATTTT	CARSLWAGFDPQNTIYF	-	once	TRBV7-5	TRBJ1-3
TGTGCCAGCAGCTCTACCAATGAGCAGTTCTTC	CASSSTNEQFF	-	-	TRBV28	TRBJ2-1
TGTGCCAGCGCAGGGTCCTTTTTCTACGAGCAGTACTTC	CASAGSFFYEQYF	-	once	TRBV2	TRBJ2-7
TGCGCCAGCAAGATACAGGGAAGACAAGAGACCCAGTACTTC	CASKIQGRQETQYF	-	once	TRBV10-2	TRBJ2-5
TGTGCCAGCAGCTTAGAGGCCACCGGGGAGCTGTTTTTT	CASSLEATGELFF	-	-	TRBV11-3	TRBJ2-2
TGCGCCAGCAGACTGACAGGGGAAGGTGAAAAACTGTTTTTT	CASRLTGEGEKLFF	TRBD1	-	TRBV10-2	TRBJ1-4
TGTGCCACCAGCAGAGACCCAGGGGCAGATACGCAGTATTTT	CATSRDPGADTQYF	-	-	TRBV15	TRBJ2-3
TGTGCCAGTAGTCCAAGACAGGGCCGTTTACACGAGCAGTACTTC	CASSPRQGRLHEQYF	TRBD1	-	TRBV19	TRBJ2-7
TGTGCCAGCAGCCCCCAAGGCGGGGGGGCCCCAGATACGCAGTATTTT	CASSPQGGGAPDTQYF	TRBD2	once	TRBV7-6	TRBJ2-3